The rows below give T cell receptor beta chains drawn from one sample of a study of blood T cell repertoires in COVID-19. Produced via immunoSEQ multiplex PCR; TCRdb's table is partial and in-frame only. The table shows approximately 240,000 clones, with more than 65% occurring only once. The sequenced sample consisted of peripheral blood. These receptor sequences come from a woman between 40 and 55 years old with active or convalescent COVID-19. Each CDR3 is given with its conserved first and last residue. A D gene is named only where the DNA matches it firmly. The size entry is marked missing in some rows and otherwise reads once, few, many or a size class.

TRBV19	once	TRBJ1-1	NA	CASSIDPSSTNTEAFF	TGTGCCAGTAGTATAGATCCTTCGTCTACGAACACTGAAGCTTTCTTT
TRBV27	NA	TRBJ2-7	TRBD2	CASSLFASGGAFLYEQYF	TGTGCCAGCAGTTTATTCGCTAGCGGGGGGGCTTTTCTGTACGAGCAGTACTTC
TRBV13	few	TRBJ1-3	NA	CASRSGLTSGNTIYF	TGTGCCAGCAGATCCGGACTGACATCTGGAAACACCATATATTTT
TRBV10-1	NA	TRBJ2-3	TRBD2	CASSESSGGGADTQYF	TGCGCCAGCAGTGAGTCGAGCGGGGGTGGCGCAGATACGCAGTATTTT
TRBV5-1	NA	TRBJ1-2	NA	CASSPRDTSSDYGYTF	TGCGCCAGCAGCCCCCGGGACACATCATCTGACTATGGCTACACCTTC
TRBV11-2	NA	TRBJ2-1	NA	CASSPHVEGLVDNEQFF	TGTGCCAGCAGCCCTCATGTAGAGGGCCTCGTGGACAATGAGCAGTTCTTC
TRBV5-1	NA	TRBJ2-3	TRBD1	CASKRTGGSTDTQYF	TGCGCCAGCAAGAGAACAGGGGGGAGCACAGATACGCAGTATTTT
TRBV5-1	NA	TRBJ1-1	NA	CASSWGGAEAFF	TGCGCCAGCAGCTGGGGAGGGGCTGAAGCTTTCTTT
TRBV30	NA	TRBJ1-1	TRBD1	CAWSGTRTGMNTEAFF	TGTGCCTGGAGTGGGACCCGGACAGGGATGAACACTGAAGCTTTCTTT
TRBV11-2	NA	TRBJ2-3	NA	CASSAWRGTDTQYF	TGTGCCAGCAGCGCCTGGAGAGGGACAGATACGCAGTATTTT
TRBV10-3	NA	TRBJ2-1	NA	CAISEELVAVSYNEQFF	TGTGCCATCAGTGAGGAACTGGTAGCGGTCTCCTACAATGAGCAGTTCTTC
TRBV9	NA	TRBJ2-4	NA	CASSVAGKNIQYF	TGTGCCAGCAGCGTAGCCGGGAAAAACATTCAGTACTTC
TRBV30	NA	TRBJ1-4	TRBD1	CAWSDRGQGVEKLFF	TGTGCCTGGAGTGATCGGGGACAGGGGGTGGAAAAACTGTTTTTT
TRBV7-6	NA	TRBJ2-1	NA	CASSLPALTFTTSVNEQFF	TGTGCCAGCAGCTTACCCGCGCTTACCTTTACTACCTCCGTAAATGAGCAGTTCTTC
TRBV5-4	NA	TRBJ1-5	TRBD1	CASSLGGGQGQPQHF	TGTGCCAGCAGCTTGGGGGGGGGACAGGGACAGCCCCAGCATTTT
TRBV5-1	NA	TRBJ2-2	TRBD2	CASSPGTTNTGELFF	TGCGCCAGCAGCCCCGGGACTACGAACACCGGGGAGCTGTTTTTT
TRBV3-1/TRBV3-2	NA	TRBJ1-6	TRBD1	CASSQVTGQFSPLHF	TGTGCCAGCAGCCAGGTGACGGGACAGTTCTCACCCCTCCACTTT
TRBV4-2	NA	TRBJ1-2	NA	CASSQDQHDRPFYGYTF	TGTGCCAGCAGCCAAGATCAGCACGACAGGCCGTTCTATGGCTACACCTTC
TRBV28	NA	TRBJ1-1	NA	CASSFGTAFSAEAFF	TGTGCCAGCAGTTTCGGCACGGCTTTCAGCGCTGAAGCTTTCTTT
TRBV5-4	NA	TRBJ2-1	NA	CASSLAWLDPSNNEQFF	TGTGCCAGCAGCTTGGCTTGGCTAGACCCTTCGAACAATGAGCAGTTCTTC
TRBV25-1	once	TRBJ2-6	TRBD1	CASRETGGSGANVLTF	TGTGCCAGCAGAGAGACAGGGGGCTCTGGGGCCAACGTCCTGACTTTC
TRBV11-2	NA	TRBJ2-1	TRBD2	CASSFTAGDNEQFF	TGTGCCAGCAGCTTTACTGCGGGGGACAATGAGCAGTTCTTC
TRBV4-1	NA	TRBJ1-1	NA	CASSQDGGAFMNTEAFF	TGCGCCAGCAGCCAAGACGGAGGGGCTTTTATGAACACTGAAGCTTTCTTT
TRBV7-2	NA	TRBJ1-1	NA	CASRLQEGNTEAFF	TGTGCCAGCAGGCTGCAAGAGGGGAACACTGAAGCTTTCTTT
TRBV5-1	NA	TRBJ1-6	TRBD1	CASKGTGGRSPLHF	TGCGCCAGCAAGGGGACAGGGGGACGGTCACCCCTCCACTTT
TRBV4-1	NA	TRBJ2-6	TRBD1	CASSRRKGKQGAGANVLTF	TGCGCCAGCAGCCGTCGAAAGGGGAAACAGGGGGCTGGGGCCAACGTCCTGACTTTC
TRBV9	NA	TRBJ2-3	NA	CASSVGTAGSTDTQYF	TGTGCCAGCAGCGTAGGGACAGCTGGGAGCACAGATACGCAGTATTTT
TRBV28	NA	TRBJ1-5	TRBD1	CASSSTGDQPQHF	TGTGCCAGCAGTTCTACAGGGGATCAGCCCCAGCATTTT
TRBV10-1	NA	TRBJ2-1	TRBD2	CASSQRGPGGEQFF	TGCGCCAGCAGTCAGCGGGGCCCGGGGGGTGAGCAGTTCTTC
TRBV3-1/TRBV3-2	NA	TRBJ2-1	NA	CASSQEVGGLYEQFF	TGTGCCAGCAGCCAAGAGGTGGGGGGTCTCTATGAGCAGTTCTTC
TRBV30	NA	TRBJ2-7	NA	CAWSVGSYEQYF	TGTGCCTGGAGTGTGGGCTCTTACGAGCAGTACTTC
TRBV5-1	NA	TRBJ1-2	TRBD1	CASSLSRTGAGYTF	TGCGCCAGCAGCTTATCGAGGACAGGGGCCGGCTACACCTTC